Following are 28 T cell receptor beta chains from one sample sequenced in a study of cytomegalovirus exposure and HLA in healthy donors. The method was immunoSEQ multiplex PCR; TCRdb's version includes in-frame clones alone and lacks a portion of them. The sample records about 160,000 clones, 65% to 90% being singletons. Source material: PBMCs. All receptors come from a young woman in good health and CMV-seronegative.

The genes are TRBV11-2 and TRBJ2-3, with 8 positions matching TRBD1. V gave up 5 bases and J gave up 7 bases; unmatched junction bases: 5. This CDR3 comprises 13 residues. Germline lookup yields CDR1 SGHAT and CDR2 FQNNGV. In DNA, the CDR3 is TGTGCCAGCAGCGCCGACAGGGGAAATACGCAGTATTTT. Its protein product is CASSADRGNTQYF. The entire variable domain, with the rest obtained from reference TRBV11-2 and TRBJ2-3, is as follows: EAGVAQSPRYKIIEKRQSVAFWCNPISGHATLYWYQQILGQGPKLLIQFQNNGVVDDSQLPKDRFSAERLKGVDSTLKIQPAKLEDSAVYLCASSADRGNTQYFGPGTRLTVL.

This chain connects TRBV5-1 to TRBJ1-1; TRBD1 agrees at 7 bases. J was trimmed by 4 bases and V by 4 bases; bases with no gene match: 10. The CDR3 sequence is 15 residues long. From germline, CDR1 is SGHRS and CDR2 YFSETQ. The CDR3 region is CASSLRQGLGTEAFF. The CDR3 DNA sequence: TGCGCCAGCAGCCTAAGACAGGGATTGGGCACTGAAGCTTTCTTT.

V usage is TRBV7-2 and J usage is TRBJ2-7; TRBD2 matches at 11 bases. Germline CDR1 and CDR2: SGHTA and FQGNSA. This CDR3 has 16 amino acids. V lost 5 bases and J lost 7; bases outside the gene matches: 13. CDR3 coding DNA: TGTGCCAGCAGCCGACTAGCGGGGACTTGGAATGAAGAGCAGTACTTC. It yields the protein CASSRLAGTWNEEQYF.

This chain joins TRBV27 and TRBJ1-1; D gene unclear. Germline CDR1 is MNHEY and CDR2 is SMNVEV (reference sequence). Trimming stripped 3 bases from V and 5 bases from J, with 13 bases between. This CDR3 has 14 amino acids. The CDR3 DNA reads as TGTGCCAGCAGTTTCAGAGGTAGTATAACTGAAGCTTTCTTT. This translates into CASSFRGSITEAFF.

J is TRBJ2-5 and V is TRBV5-1; 8 positions match TRBD2. The germline gives CDR1 SGHRS, CDR2 YFSETQ. The CDR3 runs 15 residues. V lost 2 bases to trimming and J lost 7 bases; unmatched junction nucleotides: 10. CDR3 DNA: TGCGCCAGCAGCTTAGGGACTAGTTATCGGGGGACCCAGTACTTC. Translating it yields CASSLGTSYRGTQYF.

This clone came up a few times. The identical CDR3 is also encoded by other nucleotide sequences in the sample. The J gene is TRBJ1-5, the V gene TRBV11-2; a possible D gene is TRBD1 (6 bases). Trimming left V 0 bases short and J 6 bases short, with 6 bases between. Germline V gene sequence: CDR1 SGHAT, CDR2 FQNNGV. The CDR3 totals 13 residues. In DNA, the CDR3 is TGTGCCAGCAGCTTAGACAGGGGTCAGCCCCAGCATTTT. This encodes CASSLDRGQPQHF.

The CDR3 reads CASKAGGMYEQYF. DNA of the CDR3: TGTGCCAGCAAGGCGGGAGGAATGTACGAGCAGTACTTC. The chain carries TRBV6-6 and TRBJ2-7, with TRBD2 matching over 8 bases. J gave up 4 bases and V 7 bases, and 6 bases lay outside the gene matches. Germline CDR1 and CDR2: MNHNY and SVGAGI (reference sequence). This CDR3 comprises 13 residues.

V is TRBV2 and J is TRBJ2-7; tentatively, D is TRBD1 (5 bases). V shed 7 bases and J shed 4 bases, with 11 bases lying between them. This CDR3 region has 12 residues. CDR1 and CDR2 from the germline V gene are SNHLY and FYNNEI. In nucleotides, the CDR3 is TGTGCCAGCAAGGGGCTCGGGTACGAGCAGTACTTC. Protein sequence: CASKGLGYEQYF.

The chain combines TRBV15 with TRBJ2-3, with D tentatively TRBD2 (5 bases). Germline V gives CDR1 LNHNV, CDR2 YYDKDF (reference sequence). The CDR3 length is 18 residues. The V end was cut by 4 bases, the J end by 2 bases, with 22 bases between. The DNA for the CDR3 is TGTGCCACCAGCATCTCACCCCTTAAGCGGCGGCCCACAGATACGCAGTATTTT. Its translation is CATSISPLKRRPTDTQYF.

The chain links TRBV7-2 to TRBJ1-1; D is perhaps TRBD1 (5 bases). Trimming took 6 bases from V and 1 from J, leaving 9 bases between them. The CDR3 has 13 residues. Looked up from germline, CDR1 is SGHTA and CDR2 is FQGNSA. CDR3 sequence reads: CASRFDRNTEAFF. In nucleotides, the CDR3 is TGTGCCAGCAGATTCGACAGGAACACTGAAGCTTTCTTT.

The chain is built from TRBV2 and TRBJ2-7; TRBD1 is a possible D gene (6 bases). Germline V gene data show CDR1 as SNHLY and CDR2 as FYNNEI. This CDR3 has 17 amino acids. V was cut by 7 bases and J by 0 bases, with 22 bases left in between. CDR3 nucleotides: TGTGCCAGCATCCCACTAAGACAACAGGGAAGCTCCTACGAGCAGTACTTC. Translation: CASIPLRQQGSSYEQYF.

The rearrangement links TRBV2 to TRBJ1-6, with D perhaps matching TRBD1 (6 bases). The germline CDR1 and CDR2 sequences are SNHLY and FYNNEI. The CDR3 sequence is 15 residues long. Trimming stripped 10 bases from V and 0 bases from J, with 13 bases between. CDR3 loop: CAKGDTLSYNSPLHF. In DNA form, the CDR3 reads TGTGCCAAGGGGGACACCCTCTCCTATAATTCACCCCTCCACTTT.

This clone appeared a few times. This chain links TRBV1 with TRBJ1-6; TRBD1 is the table's D call and was not checked against the DNA. TRBV1 is an annotated pseudogene. The CDR3 contains 16 residues. CDR3 amino acids: CTSSQDEEAGNSPLHF. CDR3 bases: TGCACCAGCAGCCAAGATGAAGAGGCAGGGAATTCACCCCTCCACTTT.

V is TRBV19 and J is TRBJ1-2; TRBD1 might be the D (6 bases). The CDR3 contains 12 residues. V was trimmed by 9 bases and J by 6 bases, leaving 14 bases between them. Germline-derived CDR1 and CDR2 are LNHDA and SQIVND (reference sequence). The chain's CDR3 is CASYREGDGYTF. As DNA, the CDR3 is TGTGCCAGCTACAGGGAGGGAGATGGCTACACCTTC.

Notes on this clone: The identical CDR3 is also encoded by other nucleotide sequences in the sample. The gene calls are TRBV7-9 and TRBJ1-1; 8 bases align to TRBD1. CDR3 length equals 14 residues. V dropped 5 bases and J dropped 5; count of bases not matched to a gene: 7. Germline V gives CDR1 SEHNR, CDR2 FQNEAQ (reference sequence). CDR3 in amino acids: CASSQQGERTEAFF. CDR3 bases: TGTGCCAGCAGCCAACAGGGGGAGAGGACTGAAGCTTTCTTT. The full variable domain, completed using reference TRBV7-9 and TRBJ1-1, is DTGVSQNPRHKITKRGQNVTFRCDPISEHNRLYWYRQTLGQGPEFLTYFQNEAQLEKSRLLSDRFSAERPKGSFSTLEIQRTEQGDSAMYLCASSQQGERTEAFFGQGTRLTVV.

This chain uses TRBV7-9 with TRBJ1-6; D possibly corresponds to TRBD1 (5 bases). The CDR3 sequence is 15 residues long. V lost 1 base and J lost 7, with 11 bases in between. Germline V gene lookup returns CDR1 SEHNR and CDR2 FQNEAQ (reference sequence). CDR3 loop: CASSLDGGGNSPLHF. DNA of the CDR3: TGTGCCAGCAGCTTAGATGGGGGAGGAAATTCACCCCTCCACTTT.

V and J are TRBV19 and TRBJ1-6; TRBD1 matches 7 bases. This CDR3 has 15 residues. V lost 4 bases, J lost 6 bases, and 6 bases stayed unmatched. Germline V CDR1 and CDR2: LNHDA, SQIVND (reference sequence). The CDR3 coding sequence is TGTGCCAGTAGTACGGGGACAGAGTTTAATTCACCCCTCCACTTT. This gives the protein CASSTGTEFNSPLHF. The entire variable domain, with the rest obtained from reference TRBV19 and TRBJ1-6, is as follows: DGGITQSPKYLFRKEGQNVTLSCEQNLNHDAMYWYRQDPGQGLRLIYYSQIVNDFQKGDIAEGYSVSREKKESFPLTVTSAQKNPTAFYLCASSTGTEFNSPLHFGNGTRLTVT.

The genes are TRBV6-1 and TRBJ1-1; D not resolved. Trimming stripped 8 bases from V and 5 bases from J, with 15 bases between. This CDR3 has 13 residues. The germline V gene encodes CDR1 MNHNS and CDR2 SASEGT. The CDR3 sequence: CASDPRVRTEAFF. The CDR3 coding sequence is TGTGCCAGCGATCCCCGGGTAAGGACTGAAGCTTTCTTT.

V gene TRBV4-1 combines with J gene TRBJ1-2; D is uncertain. The germline CDR1 and CDR2 sequences are MGHRA and YSYEKL. V shed 2 bases and J shed 0 bases, with 4 bases lying between them. The CDR3 sequence is 13 residues long. The CDR3 sequence is CASSQPTNYGYTF. The CDR3, as DNA: TGCGCCAGCAGCCAACCTACTAACTATGGCTACACCTTC.

The chain joins TRBV5-5 to TRBJ2-2; 8 bases match TRBD2. This CDR3 contains 18 residues. V lost 3 bases to trimming and J lost 5 bases; unmatched junction nucleotides: 15. The germline gives CDR1 SGHKS, CDR2 YYEKEE (reference sequence). The CDR3 loop reads CASSSAGGAMSGTGELFF. CDR3 DNA: TGTGCCAGCAGCTCTGCGGGGGGCGCGATGTCGGGGACCGGGGAGCTGTTTTTT.

This clone was seen just once. The V gene is TRBV7-2, the J gene TRBJ1-1; 8 positions agree with TRBD1. The V segment lost 5 bases and the J segment 7 bases; nucleotides outside the gene matches: 15. The CDR3 is made up of 16 amino acids. Germline CDR1 SGHTA, CDR2 FQGNSA. The CDR3 coding sequence is TGTGCCAGCAGCCAGGACAGGGCGGGTAAAAAGGATGAAGCTTTCTTT. Protein product: CASSQDRAGKKDEAFF.

This chain links TRBV6-6 with TRBJ2-3; tentatively, D is TRBD2 (6 bases). V was pared by 2 bases and J by 4 bases, with 10 bases between. CDR1 is MNHNY and CDR2 is SVGAGI in the germline V gene (reference sequence). There are 14 residues in the CDR3. CDR3 residues: CASSYGGDADTQYF. Here the CDR3 DNA reads TGTGCCAGCAGTTACGGCGGGGATGCAGATACGCAGTATTTT.

This rearrangement joins TRBV5-1 to TRBJ2-3; D remains unclear. This CDR3 has 14 residues. V lost 4 bases and J 2 bases, leaving 11 bases between the germline ends. CDR1 SGHRS and CDR2 YFSETQ come from the germline V gene. CDR3 loop: CASSPEPYTDTQYF. The CDR3 DNA is TGCGCCAGCAGCCCAGAACCGTACACAGATACGCAGTATTTT.

The gene calls are TRBV9 and TRBJ2-5; D may be TRBD2 (6 bases). The germline V gene encodes CDR1 SGDLS and CDR2 YYNGEE. This CDR3 has 14 residues. Trimming pared 0 bases from V and 7 bases from J, leaving 13 bases between. In DNA form, the CDR3 reads TGTGCCAGCAGCGTAGACGGATTTAGCGGGACCCAGTACTTC. This encodes CASSVDGFSGTQYF. Full variable domain (remainder filled in from reference TRBV9 and TRBJ2-5): DSGVTQTPKHLITATGQRVTLRCSPRSGDLSVYWYQQSLDQGLQFLIQYYNGEERAKGNILERFSAQQFPDLHSELNLSSLELGDSALYFCASSVDGFSGTQYFGPGTRLLVL.

The chain links TRBV7-9 to TRBJ2-2; 11 nucleotides line up with TRBD2. In germline, CDR1 is SEHNR, CDR2 FQNEAQ (reference sequence). This CDR3 has 15 amino acids. V lost 5 bases to trimming and J lost 5 bases; unmatched junction nucleotides: 4. The CDR3 nucleotides read TGTGCCAGCAGCATGCGGACTAGCGGGACCGGGGAGCTGTTTTTT. Translating it yields CASSMRTSGTGELFF.

The chain is built from TRBV4-1 and TRBJ1-5; D ambiguous. V dropped 1 base and J dropped 9 bases, with 13 bases sitting between them. CDR3 length: 14 amino acids. The germline gives CDR1 MGHRA, CDR2 YSYEKL. CDR3 sequence: CASSQGVRSWPQHF. The CDR3 DNA sequence: TGCGCCAGCAGCCAAGGTGTGAGATCATGGCCCCAGCATTTT.

The chain is built from TRBV2 and TRBJ2-7; 8 positions agree with TRBD1. CDR3 size: 16 residues. Germline CDR1 is SNHLY and CDR2 is FYNNEI. J lost 1 base, V lost 3 bases, and 8 bases had no gene match. The DNA for the CDR3 is TGTGCCAGCAGTGATGGGTGGGGACAGGTGTCCTACGAGCAGTACTTC. It codes for CASSDGWGQVSYEQYF.

This chain connects TRBV5-4 to TRBJ2-7, with TRBD1 matching 10 bases. The CDR3 is made up of 15 amino acids. V lost 1 base, J lost 5 bases, and 6 bases stayed unmatched. CDR1 and CDR2 from the germline V gene are SGHNT and YYREEE (reference sequence). The CDR3 spells CASSLKGTGEHEQYF. For the CDR3, the DNA is TGTGCCAGCAGCTTGAAGGGGACAGGGGAACACGAGCAGTACTTC.